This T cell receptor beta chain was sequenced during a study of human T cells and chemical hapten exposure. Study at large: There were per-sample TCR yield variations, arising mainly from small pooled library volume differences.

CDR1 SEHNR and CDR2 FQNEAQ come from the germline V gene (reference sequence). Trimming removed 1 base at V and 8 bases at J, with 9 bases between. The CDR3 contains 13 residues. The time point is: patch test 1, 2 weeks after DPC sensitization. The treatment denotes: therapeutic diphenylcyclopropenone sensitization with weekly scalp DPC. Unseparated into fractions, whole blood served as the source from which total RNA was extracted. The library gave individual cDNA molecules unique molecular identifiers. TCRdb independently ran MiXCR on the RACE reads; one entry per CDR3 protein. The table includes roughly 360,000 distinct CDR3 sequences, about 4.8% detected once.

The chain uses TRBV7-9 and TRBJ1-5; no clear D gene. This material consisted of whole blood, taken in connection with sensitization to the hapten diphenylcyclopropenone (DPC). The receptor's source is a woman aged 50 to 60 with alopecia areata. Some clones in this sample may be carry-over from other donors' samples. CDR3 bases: TGTGCCAGCAGCTTAGGGCTGGCGGAGCCCCAGCATTTT. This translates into CASSLGLAEPQHF. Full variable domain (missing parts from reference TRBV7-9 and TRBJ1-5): DTGVSQNPRHKITKRGQNVTFRCDPISEHNRLYWYRQTLGQGPEFLTYFQNEAQLEKSRLLSDRFSAERPKGSFSTLEIQRTEQGDSAMYLCASSLGLAEPQHFGDGTRLSIL.